Given below is one T cell receptor (beta chain) in context. Its antigen is not identified. The sample comes from a study of CD8 T cells in Susac syndrome. Study conclusions and caveats: A relatively small number of individuals underwent TCR sequencing and HLA analysis.

It was with random hexamers that 0.5 to 1 ug RNA was reverse transcribed. Multiplex PCR with immunoSEQ amplified the TCR beta CDR3 across 54 Vbeta and 13 Jbeta. TCRdb re-called the immunoSEQ multiplex PCR reads with MiXCR, one entry per CDR3 protein. The sample has approximately 150,000 distinct CDR3 sequences; approximately 90% are singletons. From blood CD8+ and CD4+ T cells, the TCR beta chain was sequenced. TEMRA cells were FACS-enriched, with CD8+ and CD4+ T cells isolated negatively. This TCR derives from a human donor in good health. Specimen: CD4+ T cells from PBMCs.

CDR3 nucleotide sequence: TGTGCCACCAGTGATAGGGACAGGATTTATGGCTACACCTTC. This codes for CATSDRDRIYGYTF. The J gene is TRBJ1-2, the V gene TRBV24-1, with 8 nucleotides matching TRBD1. CDR3 length: 14 residues. Looked up from germline, CDR1 is KGHDR and CDR2 is SFDVKD. After removal of 3 bases from V and 5 bases from J, the junction contained 4 bases not matched to a gene.